The present entry profiles one T cell receptor beta chain with its context. The antigen is undetermined. Assay: immunoSEQ multiplex PCR; the TCRdb copy retains only in-frame clones and omits some. The sample includes around 1.6 million clones, 95% to 99% of them seen just once. These data are taken from a study of shared clonotypes between healthy human individuals. Study in general: Three CD4 naive, three CD4 memory, two CD8 naive and one CD8 memory plate were used per donor.

General study findings and limits: Researchers sampled only blood; tissue repertoires likely differ. It was the non-shared clonotypes that had lower generation probabilities than clonotypes shared by all four donors. Represented diversity (both genetic and exposure-history) was limited by the small number of donors.

The sample consisted of naive CD4+ T cells sorted from blood. The subset was: CD45RA+ positively selected. This clonotype originated in a man younger than 40 in good health.

Here the CDR3 DNA reads TGTGCCAGCAGCGCACGACCGGGACAGGGGAACGAGCAGTACTTC. Translated, it gives CASSARPGQGNEQYF. This chain uses TRBV5-5 with TRBJ2-7; 10 nucleotides line up with TRBD1. V shed 4 bases, J shed 5 bases, and the junction held 9 bases outside the gene matches. Germline CDR1 and CDR2: SGHKS and YYEKEE (reference sequence). The CDR3 length is 15 residues. Full variable domain (missing parts from reference TRBV5-5 and TRBJ2-7): DAGVTQSPTHLIKTRGQQVTLRCSPISGHKSVSWYQQVLGQGPQFIFQYYEKEERGRGNFPDRFSARQFPNYSSELNVNALLLGDSALYLCASSARPGQGNEQYFGPGTRLTVT.